Sequencing of this T cell receptor (beta chain) was carried out in a study of blood T cell repertoires in COVID-19. Study background: From the United States, Italy and Spain came samples of acute and convalescent COVID-19. PBMCs, B-cell-depleted T cells, or T cells were the source of the cDNA or gDNA that made up the material.

This CDR3 contains 15 residues. Trimming removed 5 bases from V and 2 bases from J; junction bases left unmatched: 8. Germline CDR1 and CDR2: KGHDR and SFDVKD. In the authors' methods: Nucleated cell counts were estimated from reference gene primer amplification. Here immunoSEQ multiplex PCR was the method, and the copy in TCRdb shows in-frame clones only, minus some. Clone size and the V and J calls come from that table; the DNA yielded D and trimming. Seen here are about 360,000 clones, approximately 77% observed once, and the top ten hold around 1%. The chain links TRBV24-1 to TRBJ2-7, with 7 positions matching TRBD1. The source of this sequence is a human donor with acute or convalescent COVID-19. The donor label of this sample is uncertain. The sequencing sample was made of peripheral blood. CDR3 in DNA: TGTGCCACCAGTGGGGGTCACAGGGGACCCTACGAGCAGTACTTC. This translates into CATSGGHRGPYEQYF.